This T cell receptor beta chain was captured by sequencing in a study of molecular identifiers for immune sequencing clone quantification. Ten or more counts support this clonotype. The germline gives CDR1 MNHEY, CDR2 SMNVEV (reference sequence). The V segment lost 6 bases and the J segment 0 bases; nucleotides outside the gene matches: 8. The CDR3 contains 15 residues. TCRdb independently ran MiXCR on the PCR reads; one entry per CDR3 protein. The top ten clones hold 0.78% of a sample with hundreds of thousands of distinct CDR3 sequences, roughly 25% of them seen once. This clonotype was sampled from a human donor in good health. Some libraries in this study had Jurkat cell RNA spiked in. The sequencing sample was made of naive CD8+ T cells from blood, with Jurkat cell RNA spiked in. The subset denotes: FACS-sorted CD8+CD4-CCR7+CD45RA+ naive T cells. The rearrangement joins TRBV27 to TRBJ2-7, with 7 bases identical to TRBD2. CDR3 sequence: CASSPLGDYSYEQYF. DNA of the CDR3: TGTGCCAGCAGCCCACTGGGGGACTACTCCTACGAGCAGTACTTC.